This T cell receptor (beta chain) was profiled in a study of shared T cell receptors in the human thymus. Assay: immunoSEQ multiplex PCR; the TCRdb copy retains only in-frame clones and omits some. The table records 700,000 to 750,000 clones, 70% to 90% of them present only once. The V end was cut by 2 bases, the J end by 3 bases, with 14 bases between. The V gene's germline CDR1 is SGHAT and CDR2 FQNNGV. This CDR3 is built from 17 residues. A further study also used this sample, focusing on human thymus T cells. That study reports: The donors were infants in Finland with congenital heart defects, otherwise immunologically healthy. Obtained as resections during corrective heart surgery, the thymus tissue was then studied. Thymic repertoires overlap heavily among unrelated individuals, related research has reported.

Sequencing was performed on thymocytes. The J gene is TRBJ1-6, the V gene TRBV11-2; perhaps TRBD1 as D (6 bases). The sequence was obtained from a girl under two years old with a congenital heart defect. The CDR3, as DNA: TGTGCCAGCAGCTTATCGACAGGACACAACTATAATTCACCCCTCCACTTT. The encoded protein is CASSLSTGHNYNSPLHF.